This T cell receptor beta chain was observed in a study of cytomegalovirus exposure and HLA in healthy donors. Study-wide context: Among the approximately 400 genotyped donors, approximately 81% were placed in the Caucasian-associated ancestry cluster. The study, taken as a whole, reports: Available immune exposure information was restricted to CMV serostatus only. Prediction of most subjects' HLA-A and HLA-B alleles by TCR beta sequences was reportedly accurate. TCR beta sequences numbering under 20,000 were associated with HLA alleles at 0.05 false discovery rate in a later analysis.

In the case of this clone: Antigen specificity is unknown.

The PCR used 60 Vbeta and 13 Jbeta primers. Here immunoSEQ multiplex PCR was the method, and the copy in TCRdb shows in-frame clones only, minus some. Of approximately 220,000 clones in the sample, roughly 83% were seen once. The receptor comes from a boy between 2 and 15 years old in good health and CMV-seronegative. Source material: PBMCs.

The CDR3 nucleotides read TGTGCCAGAAGCTTAGATCGAAGGACTAGCGGGAGGAGGCAGTTCTTC. Its translation is CARSLDRRTSGRRQFF. V is TRBV7-5 and J is TRBJ2-1; TRBD2, the table's D call, was not compared with the DNA. TRBV7-5 is a documented pseudogene. There are 16 residues in the CDR3.